The clone carrying this T cell receptor beta chain was counted at least ten times. Its antigen is undetermined. The unsorted libraries had their origin in 2 million PBMCs stored at -80 C. Synthesis of cDNA was carried out by template-switch 5'RACE. The reaction used 10-nucleotide random UMIs. Over 170 million TCR-beta sequences (from 15-18 subjects) were yielded by each sequencing run. TCRdb fed the 5' RACE reads into MiXCR, producing one record per CDR3 protein. The sample records 110,000 or so distinct CDR3 sequences, approximately 3.2% being singletons. Germline-derived CDR1 and CDR2 are LGHDT and YNNKEL (reference sequence). V trimming: 4 bases; J trimming: 6 bases; junction bases outside the gene matches: 15. CDR3 length equals 18 residues. The data are from a study of neurological immune-mediated disorders. Study-level findings and limits: The repertoires of 18 of 34 multiple sclerosis patients were placed by phylogenetic grouping in a single related-CDR3 cluster, which may be a signature.

The receptor comes from a woman under 40 with multiple sclerosis. The chain links TRBV3-1 to TRBJ2-1, with TRBD2 matching over 10 bases. The sequencing sample was made of PBMCs. CDR3 in amino acids: CASSRTETGLAFRNEQFF. CDR3 DNA sequence: TGTGCCAGCAGCCGTACGGAAACGGGACTAGCGTTTCGCAATGAGCAGTTCTTC.